These T cell receptor beta chains were read from a single sample in a study of beta chain features in type 1 diabetes. TCRdb's copy holds only in-frame clones and misses some; the assay was immunoSEQ multiplex PCR. The sample has around 350,000 clones; roughly an eighth are singletons. The sequencing sample was made of naive CD4+ T cells from blood. The receptors stem from a man aged 18 to 35 in good health. The CDR3 runs from the conserved cysteine through the conserved F or W. The D gene is left open where the match is weak. Some rows mark clone size as missing; the rest say once, few, many or name a class of expanded clone.

j_call	d_call	v_call	clone_size	cdr3_nt	cdr3_aa
TRBJ1-5	.	TRBV30	.	TGTGCCTGGAGTAACCGGGACACCTTAAATCAGCCCCAGCATTTT	CAWSNRDTLNQPQHF
TRBJ2-7	TRBD2	TRBV29-1	.	TGCAGCGTTTTAGCGGGAGGGAACTACGAGCAGTACTTC	CSVLAGGNYEQYF
TRBJ1-2	.	TRBV7-9	.	TGTGCCAGCAGTCTTGTATTGGCAGGTGGCTACACCTTC	CASSLVLAGGYTF
TRBJ2-3	.	TRBV5-6	.	TGTGCCAGCAGCGCGGTCGGGAGCGCAGATACGCAGTATTTT	CASSAVGSADTQYF
TRBJ1-5	TRBD1	TRBV10-2	.	TGCGCCAGCAGTGAACAACAGGGGAGAGGGAGCAATCAGCCCCAGCATTTT	CASSEQQGRGSNQPQHF
TRBJ2-5	.	TRBV2	few	TGTGCCAGCTGTCCGGGGGAAGAGACCCAGTACTTC	CASCPGEETQYF
TRBJ2-7	TRBD1	TRBV28	.	TGTGCCAGCAGTTGGATGAGGGGGCTTAATTCAAAAGAGCAGTACTTC	CASSWMRGLNSKEQYF
TRBJ1-5	.	TRBV27	few	TGTGCCAGCAGTTTGCTCGGTTATAGCAATCAGCCCCAGCATTTT	CASSLLGYSNQPQHF
TRBJ1-2	.	TRBV6-6	.	TGTGCCAGCATCGGAGAGGGTAACTGGAACTATGGCTACACCTTC	CASIGEGNWNYGYTF
TRBJ2-2	.	TRBV5-4	.	TGTGCCAGCAGCTTTGTGACACCGAACACCGGGGAGCTGTTTTTT	CASSFVTPNTGELFF
TRBJ2-3	.	TRBV7-8	.	TGTGCCAGCAGCTCCTACGTTGCAGATACGCAGTATTTT	CASSSYVADTQYF
TRBJ1-1	TRBD1	TRBV30	.	TGTGCCTGGGACAGGGTGATCACTGAAGCTTTCTTT	CAWDRVITEAFF